These 26 T cell receptor beta chains came from one sample sequenced in a study of shared clonotypes between healthy human individuals. Profiled with immunoSEQ multiplex PCR; TCRdb holds only in-frame clones, not every one. The data hold around 980,000 clones, with about four fifths observed a single time. The specimen was memory CD4+ T cells from PBMCs. This sample's subset: CD45RA-negative fraction. These receptors all come from a young man in good health. Some clones in this sample may be carry-over from other donors' samples.

The gene calls are TRBV11-2 and TRBJ2-7, with 11 bases aligning to TRBD1. Germline CDR1 is SGHAT and CDR2 is FQNNGV. The junction had 12 bases not matched to a gene; V was cut back by 5 bases and J by 3 bases. The CDR3 contains 17 residues. This CDR3 is CASSTGQGGGGYYEQYF. CDR3 sequence (DNA): TGTGCCAGCAGCACGGGACAGGGGGGAGGGGGCTACTACGAGCAGTACTTC.

The chain employs TRBV18 and TRBJ2-2, with 8 bases that match TRBD1. This CDR3 is built from 16 residues. The J segment lost 2 bases and the V segment lost 3 bases, leaving 5 bases of the junction unmatched. CDR1 KGHSH and CDR2 LQKENI come from the germline V gene. In DNA form, the CDR3 reads TGTGCCAGCTCACCCATTCAGGGGGCAAACACCGGGGAGCTGTTTTTT. Residues: CASSPIQGANTGELFF.

The rearrangement uses TRBV28 and TRBJ2-1, with D possibly being TRBD1 or TRBD2 (6 bases each). This CDR3 is 14 amino acids long. With 8 bases removed from V and 0 bases from J, the gap between germline ends came to 11 bases. CDR1 and CDR2 from the germline V gene are MDHEN and SYDVKM. The DNA for the CDR3 is TGTGCCAGCGGAGGGGGGAGCTCCTACAATGAGCAGTTCTTC. Translated, it gives CASGGGSSYNEQFF. Based on the CDR3 plus reference TRBV28 and TRBJ2-1, the full variable domain is DVKVTQSSRYLVKRTGEKVFLECVQDMDHENMFWYRQDPGLGLRLIYFSYDVKMKEKGDIPEGYSVSREKKERFSLILESASTNQTSMYLCASGGGSSYNEQFFGPGTRLTVL.

The chain employs TRBV7-9 and TRBJ2-3, with 10 bases that match TRBD2. The germline V gene encodes CDR1 SEHNR and CDR2 FQNEAQ (reference sequence). The CDR3 consists of 18 residues. With 5 bases clipped from V and 5 bases from J, the junction kept 16 bases outside the gene matches. The CDR3 nucleotides read TGTGCCAGCAGCCTAGGAACGAGCGGGAGGGCCGCAAGAGATACGCAGTATTTT. Its translation is CASSLGTSGRAARDTQYF.

This clone occurred once. The chain carries TRBV7-9 and TRBJ2-5; 9 bases map to TRBD1. V was pared by 6 bases and J by 2 bases, with 13 bases of the junction left unmatched. The CDR3 is 17 residues long. Germline CDR1 and CDR2: SEHNR and FQNEAQ (reference sequence). The CDR3 DNA follows: TGTGCCAGCAGACCCAGATGGGACAGGGATTTACAAGAGACCCAGTACTTC. Translated: CASRPRWDRDLQETQYF.

This chain uses TRBV7-2 with TRBJ2-7, with D possibly TRBD2 on 5 matching bases. The CDR3 runs to 14 residues. The germline V gene encodes CDR1 SGHTA and CDR2 FQGNSA. V dropped 4 bases and J dropped 2 bases, with 12 bases sitting between them. CDR3 in DNA: TGTGCCAGCAGCTCGGACTGGAACACCTACGAGCAGTACTTC. Its protein is CASSSDWNTYEQYF.

This sequence joins TRBV6-5 and TRBJ2-3; 7 bases are a match to TRBD2. This CDR3 comprises 16 residues. V was pared by 0 bases and J by 3 bases, with 6 bases of the junction left unmatched. Germline CDR1 reads MNHEY; CDR2 reads SVGAGI. The DNA for the CDR3 is TGTGCCAGCAGTTACTCGTCACAAGCGGGAACAGATACGCAGTATTTT. Amino acid sequence: CASSYSSQAGTDTQYF.

This clone was detected only a few times. The rearrangement joins TRBV6-5 to TRBJ1-4, with 8 bases aligning to TRBD1. The V gene's germline CDR1 is MNHEY and CDR2 SVGAGI. V shed 2 bases, J shed 7 bases, and the junction held 6 bases outside the gene matches. The CDR3 runs 15 residues. The CDR3 loop is CASSYDGRGLEKLFF. The DNA of the CDR3 is TGTGCCAGCAGTTACGATGGCAGGGGGCTTGAAAAACTGTTTTTT.

The sample holds a few counts of this clone. Written as DNA, the CDR3 is TGTGCCAGCGCGAGTGCCAACCAAGAGACCCAGTACTTC. Translation: CASASANQETQYF. The V call is TRBV9, the J call TRBJ2-5, with D unclear. There are 13 residues in the CDR3. Trimming removed 7 bases from V and 0 bases from J, with 10 bases in between. The germline CDR1 and CDR2 sequences are SGDLS and YYNGEE.

The rearrangement joins TRBV5-1 to TRBJ1-5, with a weak D call TRBD1 (5 bases). The CDR3 extends over 14 amino acids. Per the germline V gene, CDR1 is SGHRS and CDR2 is YFSETQ. V shed 2 bases and J shed 5 bases, with 11 bases lying between them. CDR3 protein: CASSLGSGDQPQHF. In DNA, the CDR3 is TGCGCCAGCAGCTTAGGGTCGGGGGATCAGCCCCAGCATTTT.

This clone was seen a few times. This chain uses TRBV5-8 with TRBJ2-1; 7 bases agree with TRBD2. Trimming removed 0 bases from V and 7 bases from J; junction bases left unmatched: 10. Germline lookup yields CDR1 SGHTS and CDR2 YDEGEE. The CDR3 length is 16 residues. CDR3 nucleotides: TGTGCCAGCAGCTTGGCGGATGACGGGAGGAAAAATGAGCAGTTCTTC. Translating gives CASSLADDGRKNEQFF.

This clone showed up just a few times. This chain links TRBV5-4 with TRBJ2-2; D is undetermined. Between the trimmed V and J ends, which lost 3 bases and 5 bases, there was a span of 14 bases. The CDR3 has 15 residues. CDR1 SGHNT and CDR2 YYREEE come from the germline V gene (reference sequence). CDR3 region: CASSSSLGGTGELFF. CDR3 DNA: TGTGCCAGCAGCTCCTCTTTGGGTGGGACCGGGGAGCTGTTTTTT.

The chain has TRBV9 and TRBJ2-1; TRBD1 matches 7 bases. CDR3 length: 16 amino acids. Trimming cost V 4 bases and J 2 bases; bases outside gene matches: 9. The V gene's germline CDR1 is SGDLS and CDR2 YYNGEE. CDR3 sequence (DNA): TGTGCCAGCAGCCCCCGAGGGGACAGCGCCTACAATGAGCAGTTCTTC. This encodes CASSPRGDSAYNEQFF.

As concerns this clone: The same CDR3 can be traced to other DNA sequences in this sample. The chain recombines TRBV18 with TRBJ2-6, with D hard to call. There are 14 residues in the CDR3. V was cut by 0 bases and J by 0 bases, with 0 bases left in between. In germline, CDR1 is KGHSH, CDR2 LQKENI. This CDR3 reads CASSPPSGANVLTF. The CDR3 DNA reads TGTGCCAGCTCACCACCCTCTGGGGCCAACGTCCTGACTTTC.

This clone was observed once. The chain recombines TRBV7-9 with TRBJ1-5, with a possible D match to TRBD1 (5 bases). The length of the CDR3 is 14 residues. Germline-derived CDR1 and CDR2 are SEHNR and FQNEAQ (reference sequence). Trimming removed 6 bases at V and 1 base at J, with 10 bases between. The CDR3 protein is CASSPQGSNQPQHF. The CDR3 nucleotides read TGTGCCAGCAGTCCTCAGGGAAGCAATCAGCCCCAGCATTTT. The full variable domain, with the rest looked up from reference TRBV7-9 and TRBJ1-5, is DTGVSQNPRHKITKRGQNVTFRCDPISEHNRLYWYRQTLGQGPEFLTYFQNEAQLEKSRLLSDRFSAERPKGSFSTLEIQRTEQGDSAMYLCASSPQGSNQPQHFGDGTRLSIL.

The DNA for the CDR3 is TGTGCCAGCTCACCCACCTTGGCGGGGATGAACACTGAAGCTTTCTTT. Translation gives CASSPTLAGMNTEAFF. J is TRBJ1-1 and V is TRBV18; the D is unclear. The CDR3 is 16 amino acids. V was pared by 3 bases and J by 0 bases, with 14 bases between. Germline values: CDR1 KGHSH, CDR2 LQKENI.

The chain employs TRBV2 and TRBJ2-6, with a weak D call TRBD1 (5 bases). The ends were cut back, 4 bases at V and 0 bases at J, with 10 bases in the middle. Germline values: CDR1 SNHLY, CDR2 FYNNEI. The CDR3 is 16 amino acids. The CDR3 here is CASSARQSSGANVLTF. In DNA form, the CDR3 reads TGTGCCAGCAGTGCCCGACAGAGCTCTGGGGCCAACGTCCTGACTTTC.

A few counts support this clone. Distinct nucleotide sequences in the sample also encode this CDR3. This chain links TRBV5-8 with TRBJ1-2; D not certain. The V gene's germline CDR1 is SGHTS and CDR2 YDEGEE. V was trimmed by 0 bases and J by 5 bases, leaving 5 bases between them. The CDR3 sequence is 12 residues long. CDR3: CASSLDSYGYTF. The CDR3 DNA is TGTGCCAGCAGCTTGGACAGTTATGGCTACACCTTC.

J is TRBJ2-7 and V is TRBV10-1; perhaps TRBD2 as D (5 bases). The CDR3 is made up of 14 amino acids. Germline assignment: CDR1 WNHNN and CDR2 SYGVQD (reference sequence). Between the trimmed V and J ends, which lost 2 bases and 3 bases, there was a span of 11 bases. This chain's CDR3 is CASSEGSRGYEQYF. As DNA, the CDR3 is TGCGCCAGCAGTGAGGGGTCTCGGGGCTACGAGCAGTACTTC.

The gene calls are TRBV7-2 and TRBJ2-1; tentatively, D is TRBD2 (6 bases). Trimming shortened V by 4 bases and J by 6 bases, and 16 bases separated the two germline ends. The CDR3 has 15 amino acids. The germline CDR1 and CDR2 sequences are SGHTA and FQGNSA. In nucleotides, the CDR3 is TGTGCCAGCAGCTACGGTCCAGGGCGGGGCAATGAGCAGTTCTTC. Translated, it gives CASSYGPGRGNEQFF. Combining the CDR3 with reference TRBV7-2 and TRBJ2-1 gives the whole variable domain GAGVSQSPSNKVTEKGKDVELRCDPISGHTALYWYRQSLGQGLEFLIYFQGNSAPDKSGLPSDRFSAERTGGSVSTLTIQRTQQEDSAVYLCASSYGPGRGNEQFFGPGTRLTVL.

Only a few counts were recorded for this clone. Other DNA sequences in the same sample also yield this CDR3. V gene TRBV5-6 combines with J gene TRBJ1-1, with TRBD1 matching 8 bases. This CDR3 is 15 amino acids long. V lost 0 bases and J lost 11; bases outside the gene matches: 12. Germline V gene lookup returns CDR1 SGHDT and CDR2 YYEEEE. In DNA, the CDR3 is TGTGCCAGCAGCTTGGTTAGCGGACAGGGTAGTAGGGCTTTCTTT. It codes for CASSLVSGQGSRAFF.

This rearrangement joins TRBV5-4 to TRBJ1-3, with 8 bases aligning to TRBD1. V lost 4 bases, J lost 3 bases, and 3 bases stayed unmatched. Per germline, CDR1 SGHNT and CDR2 YYREEE (reference sequence). This CDR3 comprises 14 residues. CDR3 in DNA: TGTGCCAGCAGCCCAGGGACAGGTGGAAACACCATATATTTT. Translation: CASSPGTGGNTIYF.

The chain recombines TRBV15 with TRBJ2-3, with 10 positions matching TRBD2. The CDR3 has 16 amino acids. In germline, CDR1 is LNHNV, CDR2 YYDKDF (reference sequence). With V trimmed by 3 bases and J by 3 bases, 6 bases remained unmatched. CDR3 sequence (DNA): TGTGCCACCAGCAGCCGAGCGGGAGGGCCTACAGATACGCAGTATTTT. It specifies CATSSRAGGPTDTQYF.

This CDR3 reads CASRAGAAKNEKLFF. CDR3 coding DNA: TGTGCCAGCAGGGCCGGGGCAGCCAAGAATGAAAAACTGTTTTTT. The chain carries TRBV27 and TRBJ1-4; D is possibly TRBD1 (5 bases). Trimming removed 6 bases at V and 5 bases at J, with 16 bases between. Germline V gene data show CDR1 as MNHEY and CDR2 as SMNVEV (reference sequence). This CDR3 has 15 residues.

This rearrangement joins TRBV5-1 to TRBJ2-1, with D uncertain. V shed 5 bases and J shed 6 bases, with 9 bases lying between them. There are 12 residues in the CDR3. CDR1 SGHRS and CDR2 YFSETQ come from the germline V gene. CDR3 nucleotide sequence: TGCGCCAGCAGTCAGCTTGCCAATGAGCAGTTCTTC. Translating it yields CASSQLANEQFF.

This rearrangement joins TRBV7-3 to TRBJ1-1; D call uncertain. The length of the CDR3 is 15 residues. The germline V gene encodes CDR1 SGHTA and CDR2 FQGTGA. Trimming cost V 1 base and J 4 bases, with 13 bases left between them. CDR3 region: CASSLIKEVGTEAFF. CDR3 in DNA: TGTGCCAGCAGCTTAATTAAGGAGGTAGGCACTGAAGCTTTCTTT.